These T cell receptor beta chains were read from a single sample in a study of T cell changes during pregnancy in multiple sclerosis. Profiled with immunoSEQ multiplex PCR; TCRdb holds only in-frame clones, not every one. The sample yields 95,000 to 150,000 clones, about 94% seen once. The starting material was peripheral blood, obtained before pregnancy. The origin of the receptors is a female donor with multiple sclerosis, enrolled in a pregnancy study. The CDR3 runs from the conserved cysteine through the conserved F or W. D genes are given only for firm matches. Only part of the rows carry a size: once, few, many, or a class if the clone is expanded.

>NA|TRBV19|NA|TRBJ2-2
CASSRDTNTGELFF
TGTGCCAGTAGTAGAGACACGAACACCGGGGAGCTGTTTTTT
>NA|TRBV6-1|NA|TRBJ2-7
CASSERQVYEQYF
TGTGCCAGCAGTGAACGGCAGGTCTACGAGCAGTACTTC
>NA|TRBV23-1|NA|TRBJ2-4
CASSQWFPRLAKNIQYF
TGCGCCAGCAGTCAGTGGTTCCCGAGACTAGCCAAAAACATTCAGTACTTC
>NA|TRBV4-1|TRBD1|TRBJ1-5
CASSQVTGLGQRNQPQHF
TGCGCCAGCAGCCAAGTGACAGGATTGGGACAGAGAAATCAGCCCCAGCATTTT
>once|TRBV5-1|TRBD2|TRBJ2-1
CASSLRPRSGSSYNEQFF
TGCGCCAGCAGCTTGAGGCCTCGGAGCGGGAGCTCCTACAATGAGCAGTTCTTC
>once|TRBV11-2|NA|TRBJ2-7
CASRFRPAYEQYF
TGTGCCAGCAGATTCAGGCCGGCCTACGAGCAGTACTTC
>NA|TRBV5-1|TRBD1|TRBJ2-2
CASSLQPTGGDTGELFF
TGCGCCAGCAGCTTGCAGCCGACAGGGGGCGATACCGGGGAGCTGTTTTTT
>once|TRBV10-3|TRBD2|TRBJ2-2
CAISESGTSGANTGELFF
TGTGCCATCAGTGAGTCCGGGACTAGCGGCGCGAACACCGGGGAGCTGTTTTTT
>NA|TRBV9|NA|TRBJ2-1
CASSVVGGASYNEQFF
TGTGCCAGCAGCGTAGTGGGGGGGGCCTCCTACAATGAGCAGTTCTTC
>NA|TRBV5-6|NA|TRBJ2-1
CASSMRVGHEQFF
TGTGCCAGCAGTATGAGGGTGGGCCATGAGCAGTTCTTC
>NA|TRBV6-4|TRBD2|TRBJ2-3
CASSALAGTDTQYF
TGTGCCAGCAGTGCACTAGCGGGCACAGATACGCAGTATTTT
>NA|TRBV23-1|TRBD1|TRBJ1-6
CASSHGTVSYNSPLHF
TGCGCCAGCAGCCACGGGACAGTCTCCTATAATTCACCCCTCCACTTT
>NA|TRBV19|NA|TRBJ1-1
CASSSNDREAFF
TGTGCCAGTAGTTCCAATGACAGGGAAGCTTTCTTT
>NA|TRBV18|TRBD2|TRBJ2-1
CASSPPGLAFNEQFF
TGTGCCAGCTCACCACCGGGACTAGCGTTCAATGAGCAGTTCTTC
>NA|TRBV6-1|TRBD2|TRBJ2-1
CASLLAGARHEQFF
TGTGCCAGCTTACTAGCGGGGGCACGGCATGAGCAGTTCTTC
>NA|TRBV18|NA|TRBJ2-2
CASSPRQGIGTGELFF
TGTGCCAGCTCACCACGGCAGGGCATAGGGACCGGGGAGCTGTTTTTT
>few|TRBV2|NA|TRBJ1-5
CASMQGLWGSNQPQHF
TGTGCCAGCATGCAGGGGTTGTGGGGTAGCAATCAGCCCCAGCATTTT
>NA|TRBV27|TRBD1|TRBJ1-4
CASSPMQWRDSLPLRGKLFF
TGTGCCAGCAGTCCAATGCAGTGGCGGGACAGCTTACCCCTTAGGGGAAAACTGTTTTTT
>NA|TRBV7-9|NA|TRBJ1-1
CASSDTIVSPNTEAFF
TGTGCCAGCAGCGATACTATAGTAAGCCCCAACACTGAAGCTTTCTTT
>NA|TRBV5-1|NA|TRBJ2-7
CASSIDRRSYEQYF
TGCGCCAGCAGCATCGACAGGCGATCCTACGAGCAGTACTTC
>NA|TRBV19|NA|TRBJ1-2
CASTPGPNYGYTF
TGTGCCAGTACCCCGGGTCCTAACTATGGCTACACCTTC
>NA|TRBV6-1|NA|TRBJ1-2
CASSERGWVAPNYGYTF
TGTGCCAGCAGTGAAAGGGGTTGGGTAGCCCCAAACTATGGCTACACCTTC
>NA|TRBV19|NA|TRBJ1-3
CASSIRGGNTIYF
TGTGCCAGTAGTATTCGGGGTGGAAACACCATATATTTT
>NA|TRBV6-1|TRBD1|TRBJ2-7
CASSEQFRGGPYEQYF
TGTGCCAGCAGTGAACAATTTAGAGGGGGCCCCTACGAGCAGTACTTC
>NA|TRBV5-1|TRBD2|TRBJ2-1
CASSLAPLAGNEQFF
TGCGCCAGCAGCTTGGCCCCGCTAGCGGGGAATGAGCAGTTCTTC
>NA|TRBV19|TRBD2|TRBJ2-3
CASSIGAGGNTQYF
TGTGCCAGTAGTATAGGGGCCGGGGGGAATACGCAGTATTTT
>NA|TRBV10-3|NA|TRBJ2-7
CAISRDLYEQYF
TGTGCCATCAGTCGGGATCTTTACGAGCAGTACTTC
>NA|TRBV7-9|NA|TRBJ1-2
CASSSYLDRSVGGYTF
TGTGCCAGCAGCTCCTACCTCGACAGGAGCGTGGGGGGCTACACCTTC
>NA|TRBV23-1|NA|TRBJ1-4
CPQVPEGRTGLFF
TGCCCCCAAGTCCCAGAGGGCCGGACGGGACTGTTTTTT
>NA|TRBV6-1|NA|TRBJ1-5
CASSERNSDQPQHF
TGTGCCAGCAGTGAACGGAATAGCGATCAGCCCCAGCATTTT
>NA|TRBV5-1|TRBD1|TRBJ1-1
CASMLGTGVYGEAFF
TGCGCCAGCATGCTCGGGACAGGGGTATACGGTGAAGCTTTCTTT
>NA|TRBV11-2|NA|TRBJ1-5
CASSLWGGGGNQPQHF
TGTGCCAGCAGCTTATGGGGGGGCGGGGGGAATCAGCCCCAGCATTTT
>NA|TRBV27|NA|TRBJ2-7
CASSSREAYEQYF
TGTGCCAGCAGTTCACGGGAAGCCTACGAGCAGTACTTC
>NA|TRBV27|TRBD2|TRBJ2-3
CASSLRTSGTTDTQYF
TGTGCCAGCAGTCTTAGGACTAGCGGGACCACAGATACGCAGTATTTT
>NA|TRBV9|NA|TRBJ2-3
CASSVDGQALTDTQYF
TGTGCCAGCAGCGTAGATGGGCAGGCCCTCACAGATACGCAGTATTTT
>once|TRBV18|NA|TRBJ1-1
CASSQTVQITEAFF
TGTGCCAGCTCACAGACAGTTCAGATCACTGAAGCTTTCTTT
>NA|TRBV5-1|NA|TRBJ2-5
CASSINQETQYF
TGCGCCAGCAGCATAAACCAAGAGACCCAGTACTTC
>NA|TRBV6-4|TRBD1|TRBJ2-1
CASTEVTGPDNEQFF
TGTGCCAGCACCGAAGTGACAGGGCCCGACAATGAGCAGTTCTTC
>NA|TRBV7-2|TRBD2|TRBJ2-1
CASSSLPSGIYNEQFF
TGTGCCAGCAGCTCCCTCCCTAGCGGGATCTACAATGAGCAGTTCTTC
>NA|TRBV18|TRBD1|TRBJ1-4
CASSPRTGTNEKLFF
TGTGCCAGCTCACCAAGGACAGGGACTAATGAAAAACTGTTTTTT
>once|TRBV5-6|TRBD2|TRBJ2-7
CASSLKPRLAGNYEQYF
TGTGCCAGCAGCTTGAAACCAAGACTAGCGGGGAACTACGAGCAGTACTTC
>NA|TRBV19|NA|TRBJ2-7
CASSIQGSRYEQYF
TGTGCCAGTAGTATACAGGGTTCCCGATACGAGCAGTACTTC
>NA|TRBV27|TRBD2|TRBJ2-3
CASSLNLAGGPTDTQYF
TGTGCCAGCAGTTTAAATCTAGCGGGGGGGCCGACAGATACGCAGTATTTT
>NA|TRBV19|TRBD1|TRBJ2-6
CASSMLRTGSGANVLTF
TGTGCCAGTAGTATGCTTCGGACAGGCTCTGGGGCCAACGTCCTGACTTTC
>NA|TRBV11-2|NA|TRBJ1-1
CASSPGWQANTEAFF
TGTGCCAGCAGCCCTGGCTGGCAGGCAAACACTGAAGCTTTCTTT
>NA|TRBV19|TRBD2|TRBJ2-3
CASSMGLAGGPDTQYF
TGTGCCAGTAGTATGGGACTAGCGGGAGGTCCAGATACGCAGTATTTT
>NA|TRBV27|NA|TRBJ2-7
CASSLPTRAGYEQYF
TGTGCCAGCAGTTTACCTACCAGGGCCGGGTACGAGCAGTACTTC
>NA|TRBV5-6|NA|TRBJ1-2
CASSPGQTYGYTF
TGTGCCAGCAGCCCCGGACAGACCTATGGCTACACCTTC